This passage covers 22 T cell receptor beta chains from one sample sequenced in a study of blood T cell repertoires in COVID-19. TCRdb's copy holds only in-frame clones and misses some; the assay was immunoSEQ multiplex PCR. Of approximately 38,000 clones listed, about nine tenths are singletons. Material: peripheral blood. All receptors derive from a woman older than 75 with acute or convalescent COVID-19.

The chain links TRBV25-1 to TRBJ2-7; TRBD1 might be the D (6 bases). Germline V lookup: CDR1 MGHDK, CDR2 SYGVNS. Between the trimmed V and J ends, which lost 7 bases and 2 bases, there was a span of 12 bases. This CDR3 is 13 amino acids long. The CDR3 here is CASTDPGAYEQYF. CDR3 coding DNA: TGTGCCAGCACCGACCCAGGGGCCTACGAGCAGTACTTC.

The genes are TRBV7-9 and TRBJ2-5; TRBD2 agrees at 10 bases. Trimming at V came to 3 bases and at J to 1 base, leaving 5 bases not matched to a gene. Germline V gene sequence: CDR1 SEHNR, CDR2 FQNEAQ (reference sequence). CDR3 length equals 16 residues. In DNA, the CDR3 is TGTGCCAGCAGCTTTTTCAGCGGGGGGGCCCAAGAGACCCAGTACTTC. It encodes CASSFFSGGAQETQYF.

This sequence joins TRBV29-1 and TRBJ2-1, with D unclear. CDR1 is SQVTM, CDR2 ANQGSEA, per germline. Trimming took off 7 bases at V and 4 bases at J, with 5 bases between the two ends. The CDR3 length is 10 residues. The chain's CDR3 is CSAVYNEQFF. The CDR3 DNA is TGCAGCGCCGTGTACAATGAGCAGTTCTTC.

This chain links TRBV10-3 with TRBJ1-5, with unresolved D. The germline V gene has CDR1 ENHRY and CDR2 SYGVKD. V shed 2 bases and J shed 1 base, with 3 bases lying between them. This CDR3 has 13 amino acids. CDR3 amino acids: CAISELSNQPQHF. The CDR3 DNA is TGTGCCATCAGTGAGCTCAGCAATCAGCCCCAGCATTTT.

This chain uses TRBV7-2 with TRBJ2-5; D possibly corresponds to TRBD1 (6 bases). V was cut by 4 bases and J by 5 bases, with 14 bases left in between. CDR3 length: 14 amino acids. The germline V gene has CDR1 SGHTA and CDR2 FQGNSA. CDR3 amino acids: CASSSLSGVETQYF. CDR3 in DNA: TGTGCCAGCAGCTCCCTGTCAGGGGTGGAGACCCAGTACTTC.

The CDR3 DNA is TGTGCCAGCCGGACCGGGAACCAGTTGGCTGAAGCTTTCTTT. This codes for CASRTGNQLAEAFF. The V and J genes are TRBV2 and TRBJ1-1; the D is unclear. The CDR3 extends over 14 amino acids. V was shortened by 8 bases and J by 6 bases, with 19 bases between the two germline ends. CDR1 SNHLY and CDR2 FYNNEI come from the germline V gene.

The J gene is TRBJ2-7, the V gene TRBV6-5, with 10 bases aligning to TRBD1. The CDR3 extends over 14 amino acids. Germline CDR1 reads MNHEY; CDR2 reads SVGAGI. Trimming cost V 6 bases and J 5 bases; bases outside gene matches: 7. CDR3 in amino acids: CASSSGGTGDEQYF. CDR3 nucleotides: TGTGCCAGCAGCTCAGGCGGGACAGGGGACGAGCAGTACTTC.

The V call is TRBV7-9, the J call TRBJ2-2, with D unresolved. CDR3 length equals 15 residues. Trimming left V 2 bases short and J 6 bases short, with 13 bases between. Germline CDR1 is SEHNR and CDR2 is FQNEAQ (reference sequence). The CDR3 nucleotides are TGTGCCAGCAGCTTACAACCGGTCCTCCCCGGGGAGCTGTTTTTT. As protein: CASSLQPVLPGELFF.

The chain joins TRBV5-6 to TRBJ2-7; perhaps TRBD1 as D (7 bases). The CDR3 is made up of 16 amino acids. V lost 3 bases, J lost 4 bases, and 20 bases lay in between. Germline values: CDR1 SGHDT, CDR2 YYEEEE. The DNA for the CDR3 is TGTGCCAGCAGCTGGAGGGGTAGGGGGCCACCATACGAGCAGTACTTC. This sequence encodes CASSWRGRGPPYEQYF.

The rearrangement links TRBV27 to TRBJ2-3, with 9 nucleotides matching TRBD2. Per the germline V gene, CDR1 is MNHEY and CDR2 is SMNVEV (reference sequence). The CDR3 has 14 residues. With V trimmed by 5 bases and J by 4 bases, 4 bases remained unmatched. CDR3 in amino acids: CASSGGGEADTQYF. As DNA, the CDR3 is TGTGCCAGCAGTGGCGGGGGGGAGGCAGATACGCAGTATTTT.

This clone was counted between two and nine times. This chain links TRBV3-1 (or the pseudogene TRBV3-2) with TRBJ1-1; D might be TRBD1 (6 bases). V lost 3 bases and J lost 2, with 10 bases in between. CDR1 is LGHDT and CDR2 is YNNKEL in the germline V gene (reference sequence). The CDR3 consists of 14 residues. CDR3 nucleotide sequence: TGTGCCAGCAGCCAGGACAGCTTAAACACTGAAGCTTTCTTT. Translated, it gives CASSQDSLNTEAFF.

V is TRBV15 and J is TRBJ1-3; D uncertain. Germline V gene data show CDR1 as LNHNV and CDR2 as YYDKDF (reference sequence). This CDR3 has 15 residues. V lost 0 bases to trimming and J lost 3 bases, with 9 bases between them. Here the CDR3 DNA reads TGTGCCACCAGCAGAGATCTTCTAAGTGGAAACACCATATATTTT. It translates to CATSRDLLSGNTIYF. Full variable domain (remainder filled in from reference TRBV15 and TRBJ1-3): DAMVIQNPRYQVTQFGKPVTLSCSQTLNHNVMYWYQQKSSQAPKLLFHYYDKDFNNEADTPDNFQSRRPNTSFCFLDIRSPGLGDTAMYLCATSRDLLSGNTIYFGEGSWLTVV.

This chain's CDR3 is CASSYSTGNGDNGYTF. The CDR3 DNA reads TGTGCCAGCAGTTACTCAACAGGGAATGGCGACAATGGCTACACCTTC. The J gene is TRBJ1-2, the V gene TRBV6-5, with D perhaps TRBD1 (6 bases). The germline V gene has CDR1 MNHEY and CDR2 SVGAGI. The V end lost 0 bases, the J end lost 6 bases, and 17 bases lay between the germline ends. CDR3 length: 16 amino acids.

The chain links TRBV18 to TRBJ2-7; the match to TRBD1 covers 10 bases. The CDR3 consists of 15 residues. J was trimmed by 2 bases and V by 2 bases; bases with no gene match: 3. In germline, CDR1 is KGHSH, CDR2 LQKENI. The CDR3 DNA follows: TGTGCCAGCTCACCAAGGACAGGGGGGGCCTACGAGCAGTACTTC. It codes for CASSPRTGGAYEQYF.

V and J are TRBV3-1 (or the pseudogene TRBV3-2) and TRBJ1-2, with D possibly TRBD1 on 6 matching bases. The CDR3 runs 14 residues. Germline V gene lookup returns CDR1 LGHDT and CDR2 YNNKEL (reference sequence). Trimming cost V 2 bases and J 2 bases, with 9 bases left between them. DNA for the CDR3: TGTGCCAGCAGCCAACTTACAGGGAACTATGGCTACACCTTC. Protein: CASSQLTGNYGYTF.

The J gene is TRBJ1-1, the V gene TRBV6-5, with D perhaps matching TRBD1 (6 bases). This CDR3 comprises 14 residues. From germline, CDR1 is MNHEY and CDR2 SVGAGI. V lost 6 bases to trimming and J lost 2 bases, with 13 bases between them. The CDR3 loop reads CASSLQGPNTEAFF. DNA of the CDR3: TGTGCCAGCAGCCTACAGGGCCCTAACACTGAAGCTTTCTTT.

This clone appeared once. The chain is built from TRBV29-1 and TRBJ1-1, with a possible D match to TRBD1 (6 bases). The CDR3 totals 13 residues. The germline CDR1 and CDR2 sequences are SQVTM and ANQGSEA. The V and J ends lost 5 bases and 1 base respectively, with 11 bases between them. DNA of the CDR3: TGCAGCGTTTTAGGACAGACGAACACTGAAGCTTTCTTT. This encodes CSVLGQTNTEAFF. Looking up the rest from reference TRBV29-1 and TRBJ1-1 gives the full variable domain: SAVISQKPSRDICQRGTSLTIQCQVDSQVTMMFWYRQQPGQSLTLIATANQGSEATYESGFVIDKFPISRPNLTFSTLTVSNMSPEDSSIYLCSVLGQTNTEAFFGQGTRLTVV.

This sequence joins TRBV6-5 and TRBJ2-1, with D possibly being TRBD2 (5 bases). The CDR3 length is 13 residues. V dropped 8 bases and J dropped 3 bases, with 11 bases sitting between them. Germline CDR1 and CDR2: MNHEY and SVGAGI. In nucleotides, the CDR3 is TGTGCCAGCTCCCGGGAAGACTACAATGAGCAGTTCTTC. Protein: CASSREDYNEQFF.

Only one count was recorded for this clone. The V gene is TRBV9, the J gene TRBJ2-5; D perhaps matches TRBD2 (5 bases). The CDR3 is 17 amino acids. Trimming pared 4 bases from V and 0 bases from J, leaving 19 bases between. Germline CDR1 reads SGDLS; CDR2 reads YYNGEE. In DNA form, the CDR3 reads TGTGCCAGCAGCCCGGGATTACGGGGAGAGTACCAAGAGACCCAGTACTTC. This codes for CASSPGLRGEYQETQYF.

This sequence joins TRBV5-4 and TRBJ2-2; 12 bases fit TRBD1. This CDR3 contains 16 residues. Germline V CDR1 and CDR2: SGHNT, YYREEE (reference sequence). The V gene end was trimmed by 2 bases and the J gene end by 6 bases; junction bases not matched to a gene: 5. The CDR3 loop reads CASSLPGQGASGELFF. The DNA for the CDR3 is TGTGCCAGCAGCTTACCGGGACAGGGGGCCTCCGGGGAGCTGTTTTTT.

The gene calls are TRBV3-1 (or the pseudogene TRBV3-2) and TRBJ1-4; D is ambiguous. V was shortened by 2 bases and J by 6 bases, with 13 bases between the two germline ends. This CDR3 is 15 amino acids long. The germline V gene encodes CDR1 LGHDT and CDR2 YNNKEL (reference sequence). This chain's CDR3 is CASSQSLQWDEKLFF. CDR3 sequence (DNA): TGTGCCAGCAGCCAATCATTACAGTGGGATGAAAAACTGTTTTTT.

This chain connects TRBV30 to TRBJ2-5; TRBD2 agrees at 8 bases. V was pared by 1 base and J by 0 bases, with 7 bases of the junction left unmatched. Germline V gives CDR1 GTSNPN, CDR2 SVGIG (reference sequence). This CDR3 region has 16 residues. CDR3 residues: CAWSDQGLGNQETQYF. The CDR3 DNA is TGTGCCTGGAGTGACCAGGGACTAGGCAACCAAGAGACCCAGTACTTC.